Following are 21 T cell receptor beta chains from one sample sequenced in a study of cytomegalovirus exposure and HLA in healthy donors. With 60 Vbeta and 13 Jbeta primers, the PCR was carried out. Sequencing used immunoSEQ multiplex PCR; TCRdb keeps in-frame clones, though not all of them. The table records hundreds of thousands of clones, over 75% of them present only once. Sequencing was done on a sample of PBMCs. All receptors derive from a male donor in good health and CMV-seronegative.

The J gene is TRBJ2-7, the V gene TRBV18; D unresolved. The CDR3 has 12 amino acids. Germline CDR1 and CDR2: KGHSH and LQKENI. V shed 4 bases and J shed 5 bases, with 9 bases lying between them. The CDR3 nucleotides read TGTGCCAGCTCACTCCTCCGGGACGAGCAGTACTTC. It specifies CASSLLRDEQYF.

The J gene is TRBJ2-7, the V gene TRBV11-2; 9 positions match TRBD1. Germline V gives CDR1 SGHAT, CDR2 FQNNGV. The CDR3 loop spans 15 amino acids. The ends lost 5 bases at V and 1 base at J; junction bases unmatched: 6. CDR3 in amino acids: CASSPGTGTSYEQYF. In nucleotides, the CDR3 is TGTGCCAGCAGCCCAGGGACAGGGACTTCCTACGAGCAGTACTTC.

This clone was counted a few times. The rearrangement uses TRBV7-9 and TRBJ1-1; 8 nucleotides line up with TRBD1. After removal of 3 bases from V and 1 base from J, the junction contained 4 bases not matched to a gene. The germline V gene has CDR1 SEHNR and CDR2 FQNEAQ (reference sequence). The CDR3 has 15 residues. The CDR3 protein is CASSFLTGGNTEAFF. CDR3 nucleotides: TGTGCCAGCAGCTTCCTAACAGGGGGGAACACTGAAGCTTTCTTT.

The J gene is TRBJ2-7, the V gene TRBV7-9; a possible D gene is TRBD2 (5 bases). V shed 5 bases and J shed 0 bases, with 14 bases lying between them. This CDR3 spans 15 amino acids. CDR1 SEHNR and CDR2 FQNEAQ come from the germline V gene (reference sequence). In DNA, the CDR3 is TGTGCCAGCAGCGAAGTACCGGGGAGCTCCTACGAGCAGTACTTC. Translation gives CASSEVPGSSYEQYF.

This clone is a singleton in its sample. The rearrangement links TRBV19 to TRBJ2-6, with TRBD2 matching 8 bases. Germline CDR1 is LNHDA and CDR2 is SQIVND (reference sequence). The V segment lost 5 bases and the J segment 2 bases; nucleotides outside the gene matches: 8. The CDR3 sequence is 17 residues long. CDR3 sequence (DNA): TGTGCCAGTAGTGAACGGGAGGGGAGGCCTGGGGCCAACGTCCTGACTTTC. Translated: CASSEREGRPGANVLTF.

The chain carries TRBV5-1 and TRBJ2-1; 9 positions agree with TRBD2. The CDR3 is 16 residues long. Germline V gene lookup returns CDR1 SGHRS and CDR2 YFSETQ. The V and J ends lost 4 bases and 5 bases, in that order; junction bases with no gene match: 10. The CDR3 loop is CASSPGASGINNEQFF. The CDR3 DNA reads TGCGCCAGCAGCCCCGGGGCTAGCGGGATAAACAATGAGCAGTTCTTC.

The rearrangement links TRBV28 to TRBJ2-1; TRBD2 aligns across 8 bases. Germline V gives CDR1 MDHEN, CDR2 SYDVKM. This CDR3 contains 14 residues. V gave up 5 bases and J gave up 6 bases; unmatched junction bases: 6. As DNA, the CDR3 is TGTGCCAGCAGTAGAGCGGGAGTGAGCAATGAGCAGTTCTTC. It specifies CASSRAGVSNEQFF.

This chain links TRBV18 with TRBJ2-7; TRBD2 might be the D (6 bases). CDR1 and CDR2 from the germline V gene are KGHSH and LQKENI. Trimming removed 6 bases from V and 1 base from J, with 16 bases in between. CDR3 length: 15 residues. This chain's CDR3 is CASSTEGGMSYEQYF. The DNA of the CDR3 is TGTGCCAGCTCTACCGAGGGCGGGATGTCCTACGAGCAGTACTTC.

V and J are TRBV9 and TRBJ2-4; TRBD1 might be the D (6 bases). The CDR3 runs to 16 residues. Per germline, CDR1 SGDLS and CDR2 YYNGEE. Deletions cut 5 bases from V and 8 bases from J, with 23 bases between. CDR3 in DNA: TGTGCCAGCAGTTCCAAGATGGGGGCGGGTCGAGACATTCAGTACTTC. Encoded protein: CASSSKMGAGRDIQYF.

This chain uses TRBV28 with TRBJ2-5, with D tentatively TRBD1 (6 bases). The J call is doubtful: the DNA matches TRBJ2-7 better. The CDR3 has 13 residues. The germline V gene encodes CDR1 MDHEN and CDR2 SYDVKM. In DNA form, the CDR3 reads TGTGCCAGCAGTCCCGGGACACCCTACGAGCAGTACTTC. Translated: CASSPGTPYEQYF.

The CDR3 reads CAWSDRGLYNEQFF. The DNA for the CDR3 is TGTGCCTGGAGTGACAGGGGCCTCTACAATGAGCAGTTCTTC. The gene calls are TRBV30 and TRBJ2-1, with TRBD1 matching 7 bases. The CDR3 sequence is 14 residues long. J lost 3 bases, V lost 1 base, and 3 bases had no gene match. The V gene's germline CDR1 is GTSNPN and CDR2 SVGIG (reference sequence).

This clone appeared once. The chain employs TRBV9 and TRBJ1-1; D might be TRBD1 (6 bases). CDR1 is SGDLS and CDR2 is YYNGEE in the germline V gene. Trimming took off 0 bases at V and 4 bases at J, with 10 bases between the two ends. The CDR3 loop spans 14 amino acids. This CDR3 is CASSVDRVSTEAFF. The CDR3, as DNA: TGTGCCAGCAGCGTAGACAGGGTTAGCACTGAAGCTTTCTTT.

The V gene is TRBV19, the J gene TRBJ2-1; no clear D gene. From germline, CDR1 is LNHDA and CDR2 SQIVND (reference sequence). The V end was cut by 3 bases, the J end by 4 bases, with 7 bases between. This CDR3 comprises 13 residues. CDR3 in amino acids: CASSMVRYNEQFF. In DNA form, the CDR3 reads TGTGCCAGTAGTATGGTGAGATACAATGAGCAGTTCTTC.

CDR3 DNA: TGTGCCAGCAGTCCCCCCGCGGCCGCTTACCATAGCTACACCGGGGAGCTGTTTTTT. Protein: CASSPPAAAYHSYTGELFF. The rearrangement links TRBV28 to TRBJ2-2; D is unresolved. The CDR3 has 19 amino acids. Germline loops: CDR1 MDHEN, CDR2 SYDVKM. V was shortened by 5 bases and J by 3 bases, with 25 bases between the two germline ends.

The chain is built from TRBV7-2 and TRBJ2-7; TRBD1 matches at 8 bases. There are 15 residues in the CDR3. CDR1 is SGHTA, CDR2 FQGNSA, per germline. The ends lost 1 base at V and 4 bases at J; junction bases unmatched: 6. CDR3 DNA sequence: TGTGCCAGCAGCTTAGAGGGGACAGGAGAGTACGAGCAGTACTTC. Protein product: CASSLEGTGEYEQYF.

The V call is TRBV4-3, the J call TRBJ1-5; 7 bases are shared with TRBD1. J was trimmed by 6 bases and V by 1 base; bases with no gene match: 6. Germline CDR1 and CDR2: LGHNA and YSLEER. The CDR3 is made up of 15 amino acids. The CDR3 reads CASSQVAQGGQPQHF. DNA for the CDR3: TGCGCCAGCAGCCAAGTTGCGCAGGGGGGTCAGCCCCAGCATTTT.

This chain uses TRBV29-1 with TRBJ2-7; the match to TRBD2 covers 7 bases. Germline-derived CDR1 and CDR2 are SQVTM and ANQGSEA. Losses at the gene ends were 3 bases for V and 4 bases for J; bases not matched to a gene: 6. The CDR3 extends over 13 amino acids. CDR3 nucleotides: TGCAGCGTTGATTCTAGCGGAGGATACGAGCAGTACTTC. It is translated as CSVDSSGGYEQYF.

The genes are TRBV14 and TRBJ2-2; the D is unclear. Germline values: CDR1 SGHDN, CDR2 FVKESK. CDR3 size: 15 residues. V dropped 4 bases and J dropped 1 base, with 10 bases sitting between them. In DNA form, the CDR3 reads TGTGCCAGCAGCCCATTCGCAGGGAACACCGGGGAGCTGTTTTTT. This encodes CASSPFAGNTGELFF.

There are a few counts of this clone. The J gene is TRBJ1-2, the V gene TRBV10-3, with 9 bases aligning to TRBD1. J was trimmed by 0 bases and V by 0 bases; bases with no gene match: 5. The CDR3 runs to 17 residues. The germline V gene encodes CDR1 ENHRY and CDR2 SYGVKD. The CDR3 DNA reads as TGTGCCATCAGTGAGTCGCAGGGACAGGGATCTAACTATGGCTACACCTTC. This codes for CAISESQGQGSNYGYTF.

The chain links TRBV9 to TRBJ2-1, with D possibly being TRBD2 (6 bases). The ends were cut back, 0 bases at V and 3 bases at J, with 10 bases in the middle. Germline loops: CDR1 SGDLS, CDR2 YYNGEE. CDR3 length: 15 residues. CDR3 protein: CASSVGGVLYNEQFF. Written as DNA, the CDR3 is TGTGCCAGCAGCGTAGGGGGGGTTCTCTACAATGAGCAGTTCTTC. The full variable domain, its missing parts supplied by reference TRBV9 and TRBJ2-1, is DSGVTQTPKHLITATGQRVTLRCSPRSGDLSVYWYQQSLDQGLQFLIQYYNGEERAKGNILERFSAQQFPDLHSELNLSSLELGDSALYFCASSVGGVLYNEQFFGPGTRLTVL.

A few counts support this clone. The chain joins TRBV7-9 to TRBJ1-2; the match to TRBD1 covers 7 bases. CDR1 and CDR2 (germline): SEHNR, FQNEAQ (reference sequence). The V and J ends lost 4 bases and 8 bases, in that order; junction bases with no gene match: 10. The CDR3 has 14 amino acids. CDR3 bases: TGTGCCAGCAGCTCCGACAGGGTAGAGGGAGGCTACACCTTC. Amino acid sequence: CASSSDRVEGGYTF. Filled out from reference TRBV7-9 and TRBJ1-2, the complete variable domain reads DTGVSQNPRHKITKRGQNVTFRCDPISEHNRLYWYRQTLGQGPEFLTYFQNEAQLEKSRLLSDRFSAERPKGSFSTLEIQRTEQGDSAMYLCASSSDRVEGGYTFGSGTRLTVV.